This entry lists 17 T cell receptor beta chains sequenced from one sample in a study of T cell repertoires in ileal Crohn's disease (dated by TCRdb to about 2019). The sample's time point label, in plain terms: inflamed ileum from the surgical specimen. Receptor amplification or capture employed the immunoSEQ multiplex PCR assay. What TCRdb holds here is the immuneACCESS table cut down to in-frame rearrangements. Part of the clones is not present; checked against another copy, under half of the missing clones reflect an unresolved V gene, and the others are unexplained. This sample comprises around 11,000 clones, around 86% of them detected only once. Clones ranked in the top ten supply approximately 9.5% of the sample. Source material: ileal tissue. These receptors originate from an adult with Crohn's disease.

V and J are TRBV2 and TRBJ1-5, with 9 bases that match TRBD1. With V trimmed by 11 bases and J by 6 bases, 11 bases remained unmatched. This CDR3 spans 14 amino acids. The V gene's germline CDR1 is SNHLY and CDR2 FYNNEI. The CDR3 sequence is CAAARTGEGQPQHF. CDR3 DNA sequence: TGTGCCGCCGCCCGGACAGGGGAGGGTCAGCCCCAGCATTTT.

V gene TRBV5-6 combines with J gene TRBJ2-7; the D is unclear. This CDR3 region has 13 residues. The V gene lost 0 bases and the J gene lost 3 bases, with 7 bases spanning the gap. The germline CDR1 and CDR2 sequences are SGHDT and YYEEEE. The CDR3 loop is CASSLDLYYEQYF. As DNA, the CDR3 is TGTGCCAGCAGCTTGGACTTATACTACGAGCAGTACTTC.

The chain employs TRBV18 and TRBJ2-3; D is uncertain. Per germline, CDR1 KGHSH and CDR2 LQKENI. V gave up 2 bases and J gave up 5 bases, with 5 bases separating them. This CDR3 has 12 residues. In DNA form, the CDR3 reads TGTGCCAGCTCACCAGGGTTAGATACGCAGTATTTT. Protein product: CASSPGLDTQYF.

V is TRBV27 and J is TRBJ1-1; tentative D call: TRBD1 (5 bases). Germline lookup yields CDR1 MNHEY and CDR2 SMNVEV (reference sequence). V lost 10 bases and J 3 bases, leaving 18 bases between the germline ends. The CDR3 consists of 14 residues. The CDR3 DNA reads as TGTGCCACCCGGGACCTTCAAATGGACACTGAAGCTTTCTTT. Protein: CATRDLQMDTEAFF.

The DNA for the CDR3 is TGTGCCAGCGGAGCGGGAGCCCCCCCCTGGAATGAGCAGTTCTTC. This gives the protein CASGAGAPPWNEQFF. This rearrangement joins TRBV2 to TRBJ2-1; the match to TRBD2 covers 8 bases. The CDR3 has 15 residues. V lost 8 bases to trimming and J lost 7 bases; unmatched junction nucleotides: 13. Germline V gene sequence: CDR1 SNHLY, CDR2 FYNNEI.

This clone was observed once. CDR3 in DNA: TGTGCCAGCAGTGAAGGGGAGACTCGAGCCTACGAGCAGTACTTC. This sequence encodes CASSEGETRAYEQYF. This chain connects TRBV6-1 to TRBJ2-7; maybe TRBD2 (5 bases). The CDR3 consists of 15 residues. Germline V gene data show CDR1 as MNHNS and CDR2 as SASEGT. V dropped 1 base and J dropped 2 bases, with 12 bases sitting between them.

The genes are TRBV9 and TRBJ1-1; D uncertain. The CDR3 sequence is 15 residues long. The germline CDR1 and CDR2 sequences are SGDLS and YYNGEE. Trimming removed 2 bases from V and 1 base from J, with 12 bases in between. The chain's CDR3 is CASSVGIGQNTEAFF. In nucleotides, the CDR3 is TGTGCCAGCAGCGTGGGAATTGGGCAGAACACTGAAGCTTTCTTT.

J is TRBJ1-1 and V is TRBV10-1; the D is unclear. This CDR3 has 15 residues. CDR1 WNHNN and CDR2 SYGVQD come from the germline V gene (reference sequence). Trimming shortened V by 5 bases and J by 1 base, and 14 bases separated the two germline ends. The CDR3 loop reads CASSKRGGGNTEAFF. The CDR3 region has the DNA TGCGCCAGCAGTAAGAGAGGAGGTGGGAACACTGAAGCTTTCTTT.

This clone was recorded once. This chain uses TRBV29-1 with TRBJ1-2, with 8 nucleotides matching TRBD1. Germline V lookup: CDR1 SQVTM, CDR2 ANQGSEA. Unmatched junction bases numbered 5, after V lost 6 bases and J lost 2 bases. This CDR3 is 13 amino acids long. CDR3 loop: CSVTGARNYGYTF. In nucleotides, the CDR3 is TGCAGCGTGACAGGGGCGCGGAACTATGGCTACACCTTC.

This chain joins TRBV19 and TRBJ1-4; D uncertain. The V gene lost 1 base and the J gene lost 1 base, with 7 bases spanning the gap. The CDR3 runs 15 residues. Germline values: CDR1 LNHDA, CDR2 SQIVND (reference sequence). CDR3: CASSIGQVTNEKLFF. The CDR3 DNA follows: TGTGCCAGTAGTATAGGACAAGTAACTAATGAAAAACTGTTTTTT.

The chain combines TRBV6-1 with TRBJ2-1, with a weak D call TRBD2 (5 bases). CDR1 is MNHNS and CDR2 is SASEGT in the germline V gene. This CDR3 region has 12 residues. V was cut by 4 bases and J by 16 bases, with 17 bases left in between. Here the CDR3 reads CASSGSVFRHFF. The CDR3 coding sequence is TGTGCCAGCAGTGGTAGCGTGTTTAGGCATTTCTTC.

The chain couples TRBV27 to TRBJ1-3; no definite D call. The CDR3 is 15 residues long. The ends were cut back, 0 bases at V and 3 bases at J, with 9 bases in the middle. Germline V CDR1 and CDR2: MNHEY, SMNVEV (reference sequence). CDR3 protein: CASSLSIGYGNTIYF. DNA for the CDR3: TGTGCCAGCAGTTTATCCATTGGGTATGGAAACACCATATATTTT.

The chain has TRBV6-6 and TRBJ1-2; D remains ambiguous. The V end was cut by 2 bases, the J end by 8 bases, with 9 bases between. The germline CDR1 and CDR2 sequences are MNHNY and SVGAGI (reference sequence). The CDR3 is made up of 12 amino acids. This CDR3 is CASSYVAGGYTF. In DNA form, the CDR3 reads TGTGCCAGCAGTTACGTCGCTGGGGGCTACACCTTC.

The chain carries TRBV6-6 and TRBJ2-1; 8 bases align to TRBD2. In germline, CDR1 is MNHNY, CDR2 SVGAGI (reference sequence). V shed 5 bases, J shed 0 bases, and the junction held 6 bases outside the gene matches. This CDR3 contains 16 residues. The CDR3 loop is CASSGKLADSYNEQFF. For the CDR3, the DNA is TGTGCCAGCAGTGGAAAACTAGCGGACTCCTACAATGAGCAGTTCTTC.

V is TRBV27 and J is TRBJ2-3, with D unclear. CDR1 is MNHEY and CDR2 is SMNVEV in the germline V gene (reference sequence). V was pared by 0 bases and J by 8 bases, with 9 bases between. The CDR3 contains 13 residues. CDR3 in DNA: TGTGCCAGCAGTTTATCTCAGTACGGTACGCAGTATTTT. It specifies CASSLSQYGTQYF.

The chain joins TRBV11-2 to TRBJ2-5; D gene uncertain. The CDR3 extends over 12 amino acids. CDR1 is SGHAT, CDR2 FQNNGV, per germline. Trimming removed 5 bases at V and 5 bases at J, with 9 bases between. The CDR3 nucleotides read TGTGCCAGCAGCCTGAGCCCTGAGACCCAGTACTTC. It codes for CASSLSPETQYF. Full variable domain (remainder filled in from reference TRBV11-2 and TRBJ2-5): EAGVAQSPRYKIIEKRQSVAFWCNPISGHATLYWYQQILGQGPKLLIQFQNNGVVDDSQLPKDRFSAERLKGVDSTLKIQPAKLEDSAVYLCASSLSPETQYFGPGTRLLVL.

This sequence joins TRBV27 and TRBJ1-2, with D perhaps matching TRBD1 (5 bases). Germline values: CDR1 MNHEY, CDR2 SMNVEV (reference sequence). With 3 bases removed from V and 4 bases from J, the gap between germline ends came to 18 bases. The CDR3 loop spans 16 amino acids. The CDR3 sequence is CASSFVAGLQIYGYTF. In nucleotides, the CDR3 is TGTGCCAGCAGTTTCGTGGCAGGGCTCCAGATCTATGGCTACACCTTC.